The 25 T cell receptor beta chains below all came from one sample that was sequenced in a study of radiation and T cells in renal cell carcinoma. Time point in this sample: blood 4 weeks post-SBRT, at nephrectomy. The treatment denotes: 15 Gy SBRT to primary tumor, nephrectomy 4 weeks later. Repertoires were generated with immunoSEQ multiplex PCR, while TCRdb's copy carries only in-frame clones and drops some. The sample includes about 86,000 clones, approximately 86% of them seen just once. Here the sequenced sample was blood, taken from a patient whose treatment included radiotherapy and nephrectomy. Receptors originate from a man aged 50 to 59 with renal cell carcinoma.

CDR3 sequence (DNA): TGCGCCAGCAGCTTGGAGGGGTTGGGGAACACTGAAGCTTTCTTT. This translates into CASSLEGLGNTEAFF. The V and J genes are TRBV5-1 and TRBJ1-1; D might be TRBD1 (5 bases). Trimming stripped 0 bases from V and 1 base from J, with 10 bases between. CDR1 is SGHRS and CDR2 is YFSETQ in the germline V gene. This CDR3 has 15 residues.

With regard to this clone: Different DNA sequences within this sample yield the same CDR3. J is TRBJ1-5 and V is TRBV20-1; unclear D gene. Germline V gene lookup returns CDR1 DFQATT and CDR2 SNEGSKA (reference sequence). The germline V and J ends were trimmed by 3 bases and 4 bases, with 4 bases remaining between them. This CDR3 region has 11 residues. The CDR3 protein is CSARGNQPQHF. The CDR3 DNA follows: TGCAGTGCTAGGGGGAATCAGCCCCAGCATTTT.

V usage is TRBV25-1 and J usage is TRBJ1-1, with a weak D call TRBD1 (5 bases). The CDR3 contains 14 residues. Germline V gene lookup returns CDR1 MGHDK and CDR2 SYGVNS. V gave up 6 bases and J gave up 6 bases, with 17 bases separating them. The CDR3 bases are TGTGCCAGCAGCCCCGGGACCCAGGCTCCTGAAGCTTTCTTT. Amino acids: CASSPGTQAPEAFF.

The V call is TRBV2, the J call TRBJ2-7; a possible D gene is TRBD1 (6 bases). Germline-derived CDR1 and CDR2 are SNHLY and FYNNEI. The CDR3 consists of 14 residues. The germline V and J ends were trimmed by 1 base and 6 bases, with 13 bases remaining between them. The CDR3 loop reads CASSEVVRDTEQYF. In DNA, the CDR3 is TGTGCCAGCAGTGAAGTAGTCAGGGACACCGAGCAGTACTTC.

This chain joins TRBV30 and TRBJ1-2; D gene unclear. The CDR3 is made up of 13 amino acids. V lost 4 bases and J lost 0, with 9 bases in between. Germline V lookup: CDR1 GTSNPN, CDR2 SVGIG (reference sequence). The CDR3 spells CAWKVEANYGYTF. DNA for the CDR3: TGTGCCTGGAAGGTCGAAGCTAACTATGGCTACACCTTC. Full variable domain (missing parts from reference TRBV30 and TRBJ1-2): SQTIHQWPATLVQPVGSPLSLECTVEGTSNPNLYWYRQAAGRGLQLLFYSVGIGQISSEVPQNLSASRPQDRQFILSSKKLLLSDSGFYLCAWKVEANYGYTFGSGTRLTVV.

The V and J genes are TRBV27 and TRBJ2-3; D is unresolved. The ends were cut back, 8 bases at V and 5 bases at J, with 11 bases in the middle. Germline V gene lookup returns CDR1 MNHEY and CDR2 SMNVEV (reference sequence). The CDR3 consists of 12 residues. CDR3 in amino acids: CASARNQDTQYF. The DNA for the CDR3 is TGTGCCAGCGCAAGGAATCAAGATACGCAGTATTTT.

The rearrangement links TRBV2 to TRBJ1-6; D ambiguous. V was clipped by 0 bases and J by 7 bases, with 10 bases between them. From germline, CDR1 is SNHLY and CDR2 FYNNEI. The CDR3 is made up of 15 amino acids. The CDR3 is CASSEAALNNSPLHF. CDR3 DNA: TGTGCCAGCAGTGAAGCCGCACTAAACAATTCACCCCTCCACTTT.

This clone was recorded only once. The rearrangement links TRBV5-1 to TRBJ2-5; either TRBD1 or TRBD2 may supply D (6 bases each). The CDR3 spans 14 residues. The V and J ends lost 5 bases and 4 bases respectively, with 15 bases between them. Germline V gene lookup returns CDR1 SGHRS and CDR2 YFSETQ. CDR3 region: CASRPGGAAETQYF. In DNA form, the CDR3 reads TGCGCCAGCAGGCCCGGGGGCGCCGCAGAGACCCAGTACTTC.

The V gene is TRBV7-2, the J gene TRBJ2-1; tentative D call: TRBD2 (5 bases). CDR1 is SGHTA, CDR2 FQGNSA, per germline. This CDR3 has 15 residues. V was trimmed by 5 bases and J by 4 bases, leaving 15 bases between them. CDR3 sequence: CASSQTQDFYNEQFF. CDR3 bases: TGTGCCAGCAGCCAAACGCAGGACTTTTACAATGAGCAGTTCTTC.

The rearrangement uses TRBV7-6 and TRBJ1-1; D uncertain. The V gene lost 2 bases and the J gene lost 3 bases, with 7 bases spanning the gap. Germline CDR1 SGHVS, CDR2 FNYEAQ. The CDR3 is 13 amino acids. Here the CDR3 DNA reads TGTGCCAGCAGCTTACAAGGAGACACTGAAGCTTTCTTT. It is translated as CASSLQGDTEAFF.

CDR3 region: CASSFRLAESQETQYF. For the CDR3, the DNA is TGTGCCAGCAGTTTCCGACTAGCGGAATCACAAGAGACCCAGTACTTC. The gene calls are TRBV27 and TRBJ2-5; TRBD2 matches 9 bases. Germline assignment: CDR1 MNHEY and CDR2 SMNVEV (reference sequence). V lost 3 bases, J lost 2 bases, and 7 bases stayed unmatched. CDR3 length equals 16 residues.

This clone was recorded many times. CDR3 coding DNA: TGTGCCACCAGCAGAAAGGGGTCTAATGAAAAACTGTTTTTT. This sequence encodes CATSRKGSNEKLFF. This chain links TRBV15 with TRBJ1-4, with D possibly matching TRBD1 (5 bases). The V end lost 2 bases, the J end lost 3 bases, and 7 bases lay between the germline ends. The CDR3 sequence is 14 residues long. Germline assignment: CDR1 LNHNV and CDR2 YYDKDF (reference sequence).

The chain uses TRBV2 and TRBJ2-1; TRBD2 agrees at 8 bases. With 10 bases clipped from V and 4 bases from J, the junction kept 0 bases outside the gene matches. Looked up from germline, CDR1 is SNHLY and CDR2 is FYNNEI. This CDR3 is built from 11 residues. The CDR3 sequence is CATGGYNEQFF. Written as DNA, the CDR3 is TGTGCCACGGGGGGGTACAATGAGCAGTTCTTC.

CDR3 amino acids: CASSVTGTGPDFWGYTF. CDR3 bases: TGTGCCAGCAGCGTCACCGGGACAGGCCCCGATTTCTGGGGCTACACCTTC. The V and J genes are TRBV9 and TRBJ1-2; TRBD1 aligns across 8 bases. The germline V gene encodes CDR1 SGDLS and CDR2 YYNGEE. The junction had 17 bases not matched to a gene; V was cut back by 2 bases and J by 8 bases. This CDR3 has 17 amino acids. The full variable domain, in which reference TRBV9 and TRBJ1-2 provide the parts outside the CDR3, is DSGVTQTPKHLITATGQRVTLRCSPRSGDLSVYWYQQSLDQGLQFLIQYYNGEERAKGNILERFSAQQFPDLHSELNLSSLELGDSALYFCASSVTGTGPDFWGYTFGSGTRLTVV.

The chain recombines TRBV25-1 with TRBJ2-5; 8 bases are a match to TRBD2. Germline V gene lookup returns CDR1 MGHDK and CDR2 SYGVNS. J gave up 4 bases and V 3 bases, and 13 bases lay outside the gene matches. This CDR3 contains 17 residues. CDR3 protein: CASSDLPGSGSGETQYF. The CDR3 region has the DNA TGTGCCAGCAGTGATCTCCCGGGGAGCGGGAGTGGAGAGACCCAGTACTTC.

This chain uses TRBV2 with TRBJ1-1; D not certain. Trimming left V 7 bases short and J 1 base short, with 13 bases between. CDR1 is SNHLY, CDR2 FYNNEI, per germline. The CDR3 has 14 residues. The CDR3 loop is CASTGTSTNTEAFF. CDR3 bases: TGTGCCAGCACGGGTACCAGTACGAACACTGAAGCTTTCTTT.

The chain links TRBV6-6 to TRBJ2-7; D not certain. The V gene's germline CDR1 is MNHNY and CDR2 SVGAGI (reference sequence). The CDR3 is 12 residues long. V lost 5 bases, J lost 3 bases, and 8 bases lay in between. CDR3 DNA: TGTGCCAGCAGTCCTCCCCTCTACGAGCAGTACTTC. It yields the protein CASSPPLYEQYF.

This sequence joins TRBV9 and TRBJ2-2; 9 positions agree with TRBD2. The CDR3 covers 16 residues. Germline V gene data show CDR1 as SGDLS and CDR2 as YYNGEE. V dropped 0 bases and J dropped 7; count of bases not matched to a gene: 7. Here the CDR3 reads CASSVGSSGRNGELFF. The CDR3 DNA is TGTGCCAGCAGCGTAGGATCAAGCGGGAGGAACGGGGAGCTGTTTTTT.

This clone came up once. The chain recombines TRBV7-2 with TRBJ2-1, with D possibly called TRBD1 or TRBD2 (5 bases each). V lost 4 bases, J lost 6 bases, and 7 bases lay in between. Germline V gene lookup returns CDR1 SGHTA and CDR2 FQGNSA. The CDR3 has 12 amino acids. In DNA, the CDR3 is TGTGCCAGCAGCTGGGGGTCCAATGAGCAGTTCTTC. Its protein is CASSWGSNEQFF.

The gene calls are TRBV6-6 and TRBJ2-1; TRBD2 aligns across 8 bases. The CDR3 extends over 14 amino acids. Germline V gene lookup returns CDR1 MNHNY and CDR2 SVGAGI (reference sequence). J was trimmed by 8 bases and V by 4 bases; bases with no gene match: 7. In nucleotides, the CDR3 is TGTGCCAGCAGTTCGGCTAGCGGGCTCGATGAGCAGTTCTTC. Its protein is CASSSASGLDEQFF.

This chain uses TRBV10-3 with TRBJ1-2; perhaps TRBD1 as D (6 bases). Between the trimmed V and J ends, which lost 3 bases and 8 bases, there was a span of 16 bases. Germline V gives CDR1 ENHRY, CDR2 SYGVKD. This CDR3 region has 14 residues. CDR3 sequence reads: CAISDSQGPRGYTF. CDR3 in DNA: TGTGCCATCAGTGATAGCCAGGGGCCAAGGGGCTACACCTTC.

This CDR3 reads CASSVVGAGTEAFF. CDR3 nucleotides: TGTGCCAGCAGCGTAGTGGGGGCGGGCACTGAAGCTTTCTTT. The chain carries TRBV9 and TRBJ1-1, with D tentatively TRBD1 (6 bases). The CDR3 runs to 14 residues. Germline assignment: CDR1 SGDLS and CDR2 YYNGEE. The ends were cut back, 0 bases at V and 4 bases at J, with 10 bases in the middle.

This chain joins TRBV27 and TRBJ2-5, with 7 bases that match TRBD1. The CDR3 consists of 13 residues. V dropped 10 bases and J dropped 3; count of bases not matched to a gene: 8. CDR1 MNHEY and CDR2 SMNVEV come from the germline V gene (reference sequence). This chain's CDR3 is CATTGQDKETQYF. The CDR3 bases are TGTGCCACCACCGGACAGGACAAAGAGACCCAGTACTTC.

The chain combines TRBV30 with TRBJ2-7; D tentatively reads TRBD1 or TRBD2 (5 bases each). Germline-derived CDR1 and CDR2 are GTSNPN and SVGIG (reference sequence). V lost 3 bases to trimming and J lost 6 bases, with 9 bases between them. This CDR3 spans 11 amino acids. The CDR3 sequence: CAWSNGAEQYF. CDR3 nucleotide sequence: TGTGCCTGGAGCAACGGGGCCGAGCAGTACTTC.

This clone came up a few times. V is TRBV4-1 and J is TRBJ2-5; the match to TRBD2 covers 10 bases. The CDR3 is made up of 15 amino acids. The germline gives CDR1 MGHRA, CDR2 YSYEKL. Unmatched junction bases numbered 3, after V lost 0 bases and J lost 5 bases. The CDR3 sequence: CASSQEGLAWETQYF. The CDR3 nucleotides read TGCGCCAGCAGCCAAGAGGGACTAGCGTGGGAGACCCAGTACTTC.